The present TCR beta chain was sequenced within a study of Ad26.COV2.S vaccination and SARS-CoV-2 variants. CDR3 length: 14 residues. Looked up from germline, CDR1 is KGHDR and CDR2 is SFDVKD. The V and J ends lost 3 bases and 5 bases respectively, with 11 bases between them. Repertoires were generated with immunoSEQ multiplex PCR, while TCRdb's copy carries only in-frame clones and drops some. The sample holds a few hundred thousand clones; about 87% are singletons and the top ten take under 4%. Study outcomes and limitations: From the TCR breadth and depth analyses, total T cell responses may have been underestimated.

Turning to this clone: The antigen remains undetermined.

The treatment here: over 15 received Ad26.COV2.S at low or high dose, single or two shots; 5 received placebo; per-sample allocation not given. Day 63 after the first vaccine or placebo injection was the time point for sampling. An adult of 18-55 years in Boston served as donor. Immunization relied on an Ad26 vector, which expressed Wuhan-strain SARS-CoV-2 spike. This TCR was recovered from a person aged 18-60 years who received the Ad26.COV2.S COVID-19 vaccine or a placebo. The V and J genes are TRBV24-1 and TRBJ2-3; D gene unclear. The starting material was peripheral blood, obtained in a trial of Ad26.COV2.S vaccine versus placebo. The DNA of the CDR3 is TGTGCCACCAGTGATGTTGGTAGTTTAGATACGCAGTATTTT. Protein sequence: CATSDVGSLDTQYF.